The following is a T cell receptor beta chain sequence with its context. The sample belongs to a study of T cell responses to AZD1222 COVID-19 vaccine. Per germline, CDR1 LNHNV and CDR2 YYDKDF (reference sequence). With V trimmed by 1 base and J by 7 bases, 8 bases remained unmatched. This CDR3 has 16 amino acids. Clones were read by immunoSEQ multiplex PCR, and TCRdb kept only the in-frame ones, dropping some. The table lists about 120,000 clones, approximately 94% of them singletons. The source material was peripheral blood, sampled 28 days after the second AZD1222 dose. The rearrangement joins TRBV15 to TRBJ1-5, with TRBD1 matching over 9 bases. The TCR originated in an adult who received the AZD1222 COVID-19 vaccine. The CDR3 region is CATSRVPGQGGQPQHF. CDR3 DNA: TGTGCCACCAGCAGAGTTCCGGGACAGGGAGGGCAGCCCCAGCATTTT.